These 18 T cell receptor beta chains came from one sample sequenced in a study of T-cell memory formation after mild COVID-19. TCRdb processed the 5' RACE reads anew with MiXCR; each CDR3 protein has one entry. The sample holds some 150,000 distinct CDR3 sequences, roughly 19% seen once. What was sequenced was PBMCs or a T cell subset sorted from them (not recorded which). These receptors all stem from an adult woman who had mild COVID-19 (a few samples of this study predate the infection). Cell type and time point are not known.

The chain uses TRBV9 and TRBJ2-2, with 8 positions matching TRBD2. V trimming: 2 bases; J trimming: 5 bases; junction bases outside the gene matches: 2. CDR1 and CDR2 (germline): SGDLS, YYNGEE. The CDR3 contains 14 residues. DNA of the CDR3: TGTGCCAGCAGCGTTACGGGAGGGACCGGGGAGCTGTTTTTT. Protein sequence: CASSVTGGTGELFF.

The V call is TRBV2, the J call TRBJ2-4, with 9 bases matching TRBD1. CDR1 is SNHLY, CDR2 FYNNEI, per germline. The CDR3 runs to 14 residues. J gave up 0 bases and V 8 bases, and 2 bases lay outside the gene matches. Written as DNA, the CDR3 is TGTGCCAGCGGACAGGGGTTAGCCAAAAACATTCAGTACTTC. This encodes CASGQGLAKNIQYF.

This clonotype occurred a few times. This chain connects TRBV20-1 to TRBJ2-3, with 13 bases that match TRBD2. V trimming: 7 bases; J trimming: 2 bases; junction bases outside the gene matches: 12. Per the germline V gene, CDR1 is DFQATT and CDR2 is SNEGSKA (reference sequence). CDR3 length equals 17 residues. This CDR3 reads CSGSRTGLAGFTDTQYF. In nucleotides, the CDR3 is TGCAGTGGCTCCCGCACGGGACTAGCGGGGTTCACAGATACGCAGTATTTT.

The V and J genes are TRBV10-3 and TRBJ1-2; 12 bases are a match to TRBD1. Germline assignment: CDR1 ENHRY and CDR2 SYGVKD. With V trimmed by 5 bases and J by 8 bases, 9 bases remained unmatched. The CDR3 covers 15 residues. CDR3 protein: CAISRPGQGAEGYTF. DNA of the CDR3: TGTGCCATCAGTCGACCGGGACAGGGGGCTGAAGGCTACACCTTC.

This clonotype was counted a few times. The chain is built from TRBV5-1 and TRBJ2-3, with 7 bases matching TRBD1. Unmatched junction bases numbered 15, after V lost 0 bases and J lost 8 bases. The CDR3 consists of 17 residues. Germline V gene lookup returns CDR1 SGHRS and CDR2 YFSETQ. CDR3 amino acids: CASSLEGWTGDPGTQYF. In DNA form, the CDR3 reads TGCGCCAGCAGCTTGGAGGGCTGGACAGGCGACCCGGGTACGCAGTATTTT.

The V gene is TRBV11-2, the J gene TRBJ2-3; D gene ambiguous. This CDR3 comprises 11 residues. Germline V gives CDR1 SGHAT, CDR2 FQNNGV. V lost 2 bases to trimming and J lost 6 bases, with 3 bases between them. The CDR3 DNA follows: TGTGCCAGCAGCTTACACGATACGCAGTATTTT. Protein sequence: CASSLHDTQYF.

This clonotype was seen a handful of times. This chain links TRBV5-1 with TRBJ2-3, with 8 bases identical to TRBD1. Per the germline V gene, CDR1 is SGHRS and CDR2 is YFSETQ. The CDR3 has 14 residues. The ends lost 6 bases at V and 3 bases at J; junction bases unmatched: 6. CDR3 amino acids: CASIQGASTDTQYF. In DNA, the CDR3 is TGCGCCAGCATCCAGGGGGCTTCTACAGATACGCAGTATTTT.

The gene calls are TRBV4-2 and TRBJ2-7, with 9 bases aligning to TRBD1. Looked up from germline, CDR1 is LGHNA and CDR2 is YNFKEQ. The J segment lost 6 bases and the V segment lost 4 bases, leaving 7 bases of the junction unmatched. The CDR3 is 14 residues long. As DNA, the CDR3 is TGTGCCAGCAGCCTGGGACAGGGAGATGGCGAGCAGTACTTC. Its protein product is CASSLGQGDGEQYF.

V and J are TRBV5-1 and TRBJ1-1; D remains ambiguous. The CDR3 runs to 14 residues. V was trimmed by 0 bases and J by 0 bases, leaving 6 bases between them. Germline values: CDR1 SGHRS, CDR2 YFSETQ. CDR3: CASSLDTLNTEAFF. CDR3 bases: TGCGCCAGCAGCTTGGACACCTTGAACACTGAAGCTTTCTTT.

This clonotype has ten or more counts. The chain recombines TRBV9 with TRBJ2-3; perhaps TRBD2 as D (5 bases). CDR3 length equals 15 residues. Germline V gene data show CDR1 as SGDLS and CDR2 as YYNGEE. V lost 0 bases to trimming and J lost 0 bases, with 8 bases between them. The CDR3 is CASSVVGVSTDTQYF. CDR3 bases: TGTGCCAGCAGCGTAGTCGGGGTTAGCACAGATACGCAGTATTTT.

This clonotype was detected only a few times. This sequence joins TRBV7-9 and TRBJ2-5, with unresolved D. Germline CDR1 is SEHNR and CDR2 is FQNEAQ (reference sequence). This CDR3 region has 18 residues. The ends were cut back, 0 bases at V and 7 bases at J, with 24 bases in the middle. In nucleotides, the CDR3 is TGTGCCAGCAGCTTAGCCATGTCGGAAAGGGTAGCCTCCGGGACCCAGTACTTC. It codes for CASSLAMSERVASGTQYF.

This clonotype has a handful of counts. The chain is built from TRBV2 and TRBJ1-1; no clear D gene. V was clipped by 7 bases and J by 10 bases, with 16 bases between them. Germline V gene lookup returns CDR1 SNHLY and CDR2 FYNNEI. The CDR3 contains 12 residues. The CDR3 spells CASMEEVRRAFF. The CDR3 bases are TGTGCCAGCATGGAAGAGGTGCGAAGAGCTTTCTTT.

This clonotype was found a few times. The CDR3 DNA is TGTGCCAGCTCCCCGACCACAGGGGTGGACACTGAAGCTTTCTTT. It is translated as CASSPTTGVDTEAFF. The J gene is TRBJ1-1, the V gene TRBV18; 7 nucleotides agree with TRBD1. Germline V gene lookup returns CDR1 KGHSH and CDR2 LQKENI. CDR3 size: 15 residues. The J segment lost 3 bases and the V segment lost 6 bases, leaving 10 bases of the junction unmatched.

The chain is built from TRBV5-1 and TRBJ2-7, with a possible D match to TRBD1 (6 bases). Germline CDR1 and CDR2: SGHRS and YFSETQ. V was cut by 0 bases and J by 2 bases, with 15 bases left in between. This CDR3 has 16 residues. CDR3 sequence: CASSLGSTGTTYEQYF. Written as DNA, the CDR3 is TGCGCCAGCAGCTTGGGTTCGACAGGCACAACCTACGAGCAGTACTTC.

This clonotype was detected a few times. The chain combines TRBV5-1 with TRBJ2-1; a possible D gene is TRBD2 (6 bases). The CDR3 spans 14 residues. Trimming stripped 0 bases from V and 6 bases from J, with 10 bases between. Germline lookup yields CDR1 SGHRS and CDR2 YFSETQ. CDR3 bases: TGCGCCAGCAGCTTGGAACTAGCCGTCAATGAGCAGTTCTTC. It codes for CASSLELAVNEQFF.

This chain links TRBV12-3 or TRBV12-4 with TRBJ2-2, with D possibly matching TRBD1 (5 bases). V dropped 3 bases and J dropped 7 bases, with 15 bases sitting between them. The CDR3 contains 15 residues. CDR3 residues: CASSFGSGFVGELFF. The CDR3 coding sequence is TGTGCCAGCAGTTTCGGTTCAGGGTTTGTCGGGGAGCTGTTTTTT.

The V and J genes are TRBV5-6 and TRBJ1-5; 7 nucleotides line up with TRBD1. Trimming took 4 bases from V and 1 from J; bases not matched to a gene: 5. The germline CDR1 and CDR2 sequences are SGHDT and YYEEEE. The CDR3 runs to 15 residues. The CDR3 DNA reads TGTGCCAGCAGCCGCGGGACAGCCAGCAATCAGCCCCAGCATTTT. Translating it yields CASSRGTASNQPQHF.

The chain is built from TRBV18 and TRBJ1-2; 7 nucleotides match TRBD1. CDR1 and CDR2 (germline): KGHSH, LQKENI. The CDR3 has 14 residues. Germline trimming cut 3 bases from V and 2 bases from J; bases unmatched to any gene: 3. CDR3 nucleotides: TGTGCCAGCTCACCTCAGGGGGAGAACTATGGCTACACCTTC. Residues: CASSPQGENYGYTF. Based on the CDR3 plus reference TRBV18 and TRBJ1-2, the full variable domain is NAGVMQNPRHLVRRRGQEARLRCSPMKGHSHVYWYRQLPEEGLKFMVYLQKENIIDESGMPKERFSAEFPKEGPSILRIQQVVRGDSAAYFCASSPQGENYGYTFGSGTRLTVV.